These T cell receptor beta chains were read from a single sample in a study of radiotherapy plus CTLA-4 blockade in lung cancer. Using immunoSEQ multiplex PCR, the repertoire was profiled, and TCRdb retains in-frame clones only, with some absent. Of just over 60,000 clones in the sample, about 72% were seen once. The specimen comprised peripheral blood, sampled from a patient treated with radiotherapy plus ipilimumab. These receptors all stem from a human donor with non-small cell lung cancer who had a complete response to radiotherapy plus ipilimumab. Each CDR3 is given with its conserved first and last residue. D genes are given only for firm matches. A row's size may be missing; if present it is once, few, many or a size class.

CASSQVARGYEQFF	TGCGCCAGCAGCCAAGTCGCAAGGGGGTATGAGCAGTTCTTC	TRBV4-3	NA	TRBJ2-1	NA
CSVGTGDVDQPQHF	TGCAGCGTTGGGACAGGGGATGTCGATCAGCCCCAGCATTTT	TRBV29-1	NA	TRBJ1-5	TRBD1
CAWRGRGRGYTF	TGTGCCTGGAGAGGTCGGGGTAGGGGCTACACCTTC	TRBV30	NA	TRBJ1-2	NA
CASSPVPDINYGYTF	TGTGCCAGCTCACCTGTCCCTGACATAAACTATGGCTACACCTTC	TRBV18	NA	TRBJ1-2	NA
CASIGTGSGNTIYF	TGTGCCAGCATTGGTACCGGCTCTGGAAACACCATATATTTT	TRBV6-6	few	TRBJ1-3	NA
CSVSLGQGGVGYGYTF	TGCAGCGTTAGCTTAGGACAGGGAGGAGTGGGCTATGGCTACACCTTC	TRBV29-1	NA	TRBJ1-2	TRBD1
CASSFKMETQYF	TGTGCCAGCAGCTTTAAAATGGAGACCCAGTACTTC	TRBV7-9	NA	TRBJ2-5	NA
CASSLQGADTQYF	TGTGCCAGCAGCCTCCAAGGCGCAGATACGCAGTATTTT	TRBV7-2	once	TRBJ2-3	NA
CASSLGQGSYNEQFF	TGCGCCAGCAGCCTGGGACAGGGCTCCTACAATGAGCAGTTCTTC	TRBV5-1	NA	TRBJ2-1	TRBD1
CASSLVDRGDTQYF	TGTGCCAGCAGCTTAGTGGACAGGGGAGATACGCAGTATTTT	TRBV7-8	NA	TRBJ2-3	TRBD1
CASSRGPFTGPETQYF	TGTGCCAGCAGCCGAGGGCCCTTCACAGGACCGGAGACCCAGTACTTC	TRBV11-2	NA	TRBJ2-5	NA
CASSLAGGLGTGELFF	TGTGCCAGCAGCCTAGCGGGAGGATTGGGCACCGGGGAGCTGTTTTTT	TRBV11-2	few	TRBJ2-2	TRBD2
CASSSGTPNTEAFF	TGTGCCAGCAGTTCGGGGACCCCGAACACTGAAGCTTTCTTT	TRBV28	few	TRBJ1-1	NA
CASIVASASNQPQHF	TGTGCCAGCATTGTGGCAAGTGCTAGCAATCAGCCCCAGCATTTT	TRBV6-1	NA	TRBJ1-5	NA
CASSLVPAGGETQYF	TGTGCCAGCAGCTTAGTCCCAGCGGGAGGTGAGACCCAGTACTTC	TRBV11-3	NA	TRBJ2-5	TRBD2
CASGLTAAETQYF	TGTGCTAGTGGTTTAACGGCTGCGGAGACCCAGTACTTC	TRBV12-5	NA	TRBJ2-5	NA
CASNIPRGGARGNTEAFF	TGTGCCAGCAATATCCCCAGGGGGGGGGCGCGAGGGAACACTGAAGCTTTCTTT	TRBV27	NA	TRBJ1-1	TRBD1
CAWSRTGLNYGYTF	TGTGCCTGGAGTAGGACAGGTCTTAACTATGGCTACACCTTC	TRBV30	NA	TRBJ1-2	TRBD1
CASSSTGTGEGYTF	TGCGCCAGCAGCTCAACCGGGACAGGTGAAGGCTACACCTTC	TRBV5-1	NA	TRBJ1-2	TRBD1
CASSLYVDTQYF	TGTGCCAGCAGCTTATATGTGGATACGCAGTATTTT	TRBV7-9	NA	TRBJ2-3	NA
CASSLRSGFGANVLTF	TGTGCCAGCAGCTTGCGGTCGGGCTTTGGGGCCAACGTCCTGACTTTC	TRBV5-5	NA	TRBJ2-6	NA
CAISLQENTEAFF	TGTGCCATCAGTCTCCAGGAGAACACTGAAGCTTTCTTT	TRBV10-3	NA	TRBJ1-1	NA
CASSSVAAGGGGYTF	TGTGCCAGCAGTTCTGTGGCCGCGGGCGGGGGAGGCTACACCTTC	TRBV6-5	NA	TRBJ1-2	NA
CASSHWGGPGANVLTF	TGTGCCAGCAGCCATTGGGGGGGGCCCGGGGCCAACGTCCTGACTTTC	TRBV5-8	once	TRBJ2-6	NA
CASSEVTSGEQYF	TGTGCCAGCAGTGAGGTTACCTCAGGGGAGCAGTACTTC	TRBV25-1	NA	TRBJ2-7	NA
CASSIRRDGNYGYTF	TGTGCCAGTAGTATTCGAAGGGACGGCAACTATGGCTACACCTTC	TRBV19	NA	TRBJ1-2	NA
CASSSDLSGGYNEQFF	TGTGCCAGCAGCTCCGACCTTAGCGGGGGTTACAATGAGCAGTTCTTC	TRBV27	NA	TRBJ2-1	TRBD2
CASSTGTTGDSDNSPLHF	TGTGCCAGTAGCACCGGGACGACAGGGGATAGTGATAATTCACCCCTCCACTTT	TRBV19	NA	TRBJ1-6	TRBD1
CASSSGDSGNTIYF	TGTGCCAGCAGCTCAGGAGACTCTGGAAACACCATATATTTT	TRBV5-4	few	TRBJ1-3	NA
CASSSDEKLFF	TGTGCCAGCAGTTCGGACGAAAAACTGTTTTTT	TRBV6-5	NA	TRBJ1-4	NA
CASGVGVTNTEAFF	TGTGCTAGTGGGGTAGGGGTCACGAACACTGAAGCTTTCTTT	TRBV12-5	NA	TRBJ1-1	NA
CSVVADANEQFF	TGCAGCGTTGTTGCAGACGCCAATGAGCAGTTCTTC	TRBV29-1	NA	TRBJ2-1	NA
CASSETDYNSPLHF	TGTGCCAGCAGTGAAACAGACTATAATTCACCCCTCCACTTT	TRBV6-5	once	TRBJ1-6	NA
CATSRRDRSLKLGNIQYF	TGTGCCACCAGCAGGAGGGACAGATCCCTTAAATTGGGGAACATTCAGTACTTC	TRBV15	once	TRBJ2-4	TRBD1
CASSPPVGSGKDTQYF	TGTGCCAGCTCACCACCGGTCGGAAGCGGGAAAGATACGCAGTATTTT	TRBV18	NA	TRBJ2-3	TRBD2
CASSSKGRDKVDYGYTF	TGTGCCAGCAGTTCGAAAGGCCGGGACAAAGTTGACTATGGCTACACCTTC	TRBV27	few	TRBJ1-2	NA
CASTRGASSYNEQFF	TGCGCCAGCACCCGAGGGGCGAGCTCCTACAATGAGCAGTTCTTC	TRBV5-1	few	TRBJ2-1	NA
CASSLDPGHQVYGYTF	TGCGCCAGCAGCTTAGATCCGGGACACCAGGTCTATGGCTACACCTTC	TRBV5-1	once	TRBJ1-2	NA
CACGMGTLNTEAFF	TGTGCCTGTGGGATGGGTACACTGAACACTGAAGCTTTCTTT	TRBV30	NA	TRBJ1-1	NA
CASSGSGSYPLEQYF	TGCGCCAGCAGTGGTTCCGGGTCTTACCCCCTGGAGCAGTACTTC	TRBV10-2	NA	TRBJ2-7	NA
CASSQETGAENTIYF	TGCGCCAGCAGCCAAGAAACCGGGGCCGAAAACACCATATATTTT	TRBV4-1	NA	TRBJ1-3	NA
CAISEGGQGAGYTF	TGTGCCATCAGTGAAGGGGGACAGGGGGCTGGCTACACCTTC	TRBV10-3	NA	TRBJ1-2	TRBD1
CASSLRLLAFF	TGTGCCAGCAGTTTAAGACTTTTGGCTTTCTTT	TRBV28	NA	TRBJ1-1	NA
CASSLGQDRTYGYTF	TGCGCCAGCAGCTTGGGTCAGGACAGGACTTATGGCTACACCTTC	TRBV5-1	few	TRBJ1-2	TRBD1
CASSRGTSGTPTDTQYF	TGTGCCAGTAGTAGGGGGACTAGCGGGACCCCCACAGATACGCAGTATTTT	TRBV19	NA	TRBJ2-3	TRBD2
CASSYGSLKGEQFF	TGTGCCAGCAGTTACGGATCCCTTAAGGGTGAGCAGTTCTTC	TRBV6-5	few	TRBJ2-1	NA
CASSFGRGEQPQHF	TGTGCCAGCAGCTTTGGTCGGGGAGAGCAGCCCCAGCATTTT	TRBV7-2	few	TRBJ1-5	NA
CASSGPNRVGELFF	TGTGCCAGCAGTGGCCCAAACAGGGTCGGGGAGCTGTTTTTT	TRBV25-1	NA	TRBJ2-2	NA
CASSVPEIGNTIYF	TGTGCCAGCAGCGTACCGGAAATAGGAAACACCATATATTTT	TRBV9	NA	TRBJ1-3	NA
CASSFRTAGYGYTF	TGTGCCAGCAGCTTCCGGACAGCAGGCTATGGCTACACCTTC	TRBV7-2	NA	TRBJ1-2	NA
CASSMGRLGGAQETQYF	TGTGCCAGTAGTATGGGGCGGTTAGGTGGGGCCCAAGAGACCCAGTACTTC	TRBV19	NA	TRBJ2-5	NA
CAWSRDIDSNQPQHF	TGTGCCTGGAGTCGGGACATAGATAGCAATCAGCCCCAGCATTTT	TRBV30	NA	TRBJ1-5	NA
CASSEGLMNTEAFF	TGCGCCAGCAGTGAGGGACTGATGAACACTGAAGCTTTCTTT	TRBV10-2	NA	TRBJ1-1	NA
CATSRGAGEKYGYTF	TGTGCCACCAGCAGAGGGGCAGGGGAAAAGTATGGCTACACCTTC	TRBV15	NA	TRBJ1-2	NA
CASSLGGHFYQHF	TGTGCCAGCAGCTTAGGGGGACACTTCTACCAGCATTTT	TRBV7-8	NA	TRBJ1-5	NA
CASSYQGAPHEQFF	TGTGCCAGCAGTTACCAGGGGGCGCCCCATGAGCAGTTCTTC	TRBV6-6	NA	TRBJ2-1	TRBD1
CASSYSEGNTGELFF	TGTGCCAGCAGTTACTCTGAGGGGAACACCGGGGAGCTGTTTTTT	TRBV6-5	NA	TRBJ2-2	NA
CASSADRGNQPQHF	TGTGCCAGCAGCGCGGACAGGGGGAATCAGCCCCAGCATTTT	TRBV5-6	NA	TRBJ1-5	TRBD1
CASSVGQGVYTEAFF	TGTGCCAGCAGCGTGGGACAGGGAGTTTATACTGAAGCTTTCTTT	TRBV7-9	few	TRBJ1-1	TRBD1
CASSLTRQDPRHF	TGTGCCAGCAGTTTAACCCGACAGGACCCCCGGCACTTC	TRBV27	NA	TRBJ2-5	NA